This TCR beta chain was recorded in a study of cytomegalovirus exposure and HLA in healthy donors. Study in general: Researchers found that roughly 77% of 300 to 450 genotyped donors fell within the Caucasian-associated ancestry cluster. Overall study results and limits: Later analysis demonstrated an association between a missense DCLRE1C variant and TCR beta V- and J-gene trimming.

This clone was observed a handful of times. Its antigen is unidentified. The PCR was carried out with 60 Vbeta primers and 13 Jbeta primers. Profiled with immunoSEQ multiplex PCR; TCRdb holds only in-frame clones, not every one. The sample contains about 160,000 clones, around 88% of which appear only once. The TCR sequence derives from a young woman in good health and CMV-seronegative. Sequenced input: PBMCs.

The DNA for the CDR3 is TGTGCCAGCAGCTTGGTGGGACTAGGCGGAAAGAATGAGCAGTTCTTC. Encoded protein: CASSLVGLGGKNEQFF. This rearrangement joins TRBV5-4 to TRBJ2-1; 8 bases match TRBD2. Germline CDR1 reads SGHNT; CDR2 reads YYREEE (reference sequence). J was trimmed by 7 bases and V by 0 bases; bases with no gene match: 9. This CDR3 contains 16 residues. The full variable domain, with the rest looked up from reference TRBV5-4 and TRBJ2-1, is ETGVTQSPTHLIKTRGQQVTLRCSSQSGHNTVSWYQQALGQGPQFIFQYYREEENGRGNFPPRFSGLQFPNYSSELNVNALELDDSALYLCASSLVGLGGKNEQFFGPGTRLTVL.